Below, 10 T cell receptor beta chains from the same sample are listed, as sequenced in a study of cytomegalovirus exposure and HLA in healthy donors. PCR involved 60 Vbeta and 13 Jbeta primers. The protocol was immunoSEQ multiplex PCR, while the TCRdb copy is restricted to in-frame clones and leaves out a portion. The data show more than 150,000 clones, 75% seen once. Sequencing used PBMCs. The receptor source for this set is a woman between 35 and 50 years old in good health and CMV-seropositive.

V and J are TRBV4-2 and TRBJ2-3; 10 bases match TRBD2. The V segment lost 0 bases and the J segment 1 base; nucleotides outside the gene matches: 1. Germline CDR1 and CDR2: LGHNA and YNFKEQ. This CDR3 has 16 residues. CDR3 in amino acids: CASSQDLAGGTDTQYF. The CDR3 nucleotides are TGTGCCAGCAGCCAAGATCTAGCGGGAGGCACAGATACGCAGTATTTT.

Concerning this clone itself: Different DNA sequences within this sample yield the same CDR3. The chain carries TRBV7-2 and TRBJ2-1, with 8 bases aligning to TRBD2. This CDR3 is 16 amino acids long. V lost 1 base to trimming and J lost 0 bases; unmatched junction nucleotides: 2. Germline values: CDR1 SGHTA, CDR2 FQGNSA. The chain's CDR3 is CASSLGSGSSYNEQFF. The CDR3, as DNA: TGTGCCAGCAGCTTAGGAAGCGGGAGCTCCTACAATGAGCAGTTCTTC.

This rearrangement joins TRBV28 to TRBJ1-2; 7 positions match TRBD1. V dropped 6 bases and J dropped 4; count of bases not matched to a gene: 5. Germline-derived CDR1 and CDR2 are MDHEN and SYDVKM. CDR3 size: 13 residues. This chain's CDR3 is CASRTRDSYGYTF. The CDR3, as DNA: TGTGCCAGCAGGACCCGGGACAGCTATGGCTACACCTTC.

The chain recombines TRBV5-1 with TRBJ2-5; 9 nucleotides agree with TRBD1. Looked up from germline, CDR1 is SGHRS and CDR2 is YFSETQ. The CDR3 spans 15 residues. With V trimmed by 0 bases and J by 4 bases, 4 bases remained unmatched. The CDR3 spells CASSLAWGQGETQYF. For the CDR3, the DNA is TGCGCCAGCAGCTTGGCGTGGGGACAGGGAGAGACCCAGTACTTC.

This chain connects TRBV6-6 to TRBJ2-1, with TRBD2 matching 10 bases. Germline CDR1 and CDR2: MNHNY and SVGAGI (reference sequence). This CDR3 has 14 amino acids. The V segment lost 8 bases and the J segment 2 bases; nucleotides outside the gene matches: 3. The CDR3 spells CASRAGGPYNEQFF. The CDR3, as DNA: TGTGCCAGCCGAGCGGGAGGGCCCTACAATGAGCAGTTCTTC.

This clone has more than one count but fewer than ten. The genes are TRBV7-2 and TRBJ1-5; the D is unclear. Germline V gene sequence: CDR1 SGHTA, CDR2 FQGNSA. Trimming took off 1 base at V and 0 bases at J, with 10 bases between the two ends. The CDR3 length is 16 residues. The CDR3 loop reads CASSLGSSYSNQPQHF. In DNA, the CDR3 is TGTGCCAGCAGCTTAGGTAGCAGCTATAGCAATCAGCCCCAGCATTTT.

The V gene is TRBV7-2, the J gene TRBJ1-2; D ambiguous. The CDR3 has 14 residues. V gave up 2 bases and J gave up 2 bases, with 9 bases separating them. CDR1 is SGHTA and CDR2 is FQGNSA in the germline V gene. CDR3 in amino acids: CASSLLQMNYGYTF. As DNA, the CDR3 is TGTGCCAGCAGCTTATTGCAGATGAACTATGGCTACACCTTC.

The sample holds a few counts of this clone. CDR3 region: CASRKQGYYTDTQYF. CDR3 DNA sequence: TGTGCCAGTAGAAAACAGGGATATTACACAGATACGCAGTATTTT. V usage is TRBV19 and J usage is TRBJ2-3, with D possibly matching TRBD1 (6 bases). Trimming stripped 6 bases from V and 2 bases from J, with 15 bases between. From germline, CDR1 is LNHDA and CDR2 SQIVND (reference sequence). The CDR3 extends over 15 amino acids.

As for this clone: This sample also contains other DNA sequences that code for the same CDR3. The V gene is TRBV7-2, the J gene TRBJ1-4; a weak D match, TRBD1 (6 bases). Germline lookup yields CDR1 SGHTA and CDR2 FQGNSA. Trimming removed 5 bases at V and 4 bases at J, with 14 bases between. This CDR3 spans 15 amino acids. The CDR3 loop reads CASSKQQGRNEKLFF. DNA of the CDR3: TGTGCCAGCAGCAAGCAACAGGGACGTAATGAAAAACTGTTTTTT.

This chain connects TRBV7-9 to TRBJ1-2; tentative D call: TRBD1 (6 bases). Germline V gives CDR1 SEHNR, CDR2 FQNEAQ (reference sequence). CDR3 size: 16 residues. Trimming cost V 5 bases and J 5 bases, with 21 bases left between them. CDR3 DNA sequence: TGTGCCAGCAGCCCGCCCTCTTGGACAGACGATTATGGCTACACCTTC. Translated, it gives CASSPPSWTDDYGYTF.